One sample yielded the 5 T cell receptor beta chains listed below, sequenced in a study of human T cells and chemical hapten exposure (dated by TCRdb to 2020 to 2022). Taken with the paper, the label for time point translates to: pre-sensitization, week 0. The treatment or condition label here, explained by the study, means: therapeutic diphenylcyclopropenone sensitization with weekly scalp DPC. The library was generated by RACE. Sequenced on a NextSeq 500. TCRdb reran the public reads through fastp at Q25 and MiXCR, keeping productive beta chains. Merged by CDR3 protein, the rows form single entries marked with the most common genes and DNA. Within this sample are around 350,000 distinct CDR3 sequences, with approximately 5% of them counted one time only. The biggest ten clones account for over 7% of the sample. Material: whole blood, obtained in connection with sensitization to the hapten diphenylcyclopropenone (DPC). These receptors originate from a woman in her late teens or twenties with alopecia areata. Some clones in this sample may be carry-over from other donors' samples.

This CDR3 is CAISESLAGDSYNEQFF. CDR3 coding DNA: TGTGCCATCAGTGAGTCCCTAGCGGGTGATTCCTACAATGAGCAGTTCTTC. The chain combines TRBV10-3 with TRBJ2-1, with 8 positions matching TRBD2. The germline gives CDR1 ENHRY, CDR2 SYGVKD. The CDR3 has 17 amino acids. V lost 0 bases, J lost 1 base, and 5 bases stayed unmatched.

This clonotype was detected a few times. A read error may explain this, as a much larger clone is one base away. The chain combines TRBV6-6 with TRBJ1-5, with 7 bases aligning to TRBD1. The CDR3 spans 14 residues. The germline V gene encodes CDR1 MNHNY and CDR2 SVGAGI (reference sequence). The CDR3 spells CACRTQRGLEPQHF. In DNA form, the CDR3 reads TGTGCCTGCAGAACGCAAAGGGGGCTGGAGCCCCAGCATTTT.

This clonotype was recorded at least ten times. The rearrangement joins TRBV2 to TRBJ1-2; D is uncertain. Looked up from germline, CDR1 is SNHLY and CDR2 is FYNNEI. The CDR3 length is 12 residues. The V end was cut by 7 bases, the J end by 2 bases, with 8 bases between. CDR3 loop: CASKTLNYGYTF. CDR3 in DNA: TGTGCCAGCAAGACATTAAACTATGGCTACACCTTC.

V is TRBV7-2 and J is TRBJ1-1; 8 nucleotides match TRBD1. V lost 8 bases to trimming and J lost 2 bases; unmatched junction nucleotides: 7. This CDR3 region has 14 residues. Germline CDR1 and CDR2: SGHTA and FQGNSA. CDR3 protein: CASCRQGYNTEAFF. The DNA of the CDR3 is TGTGCCAGCTGCCGACAGGGGTATAACACTGAAGCTTTCTTT.

This clonotype was seen repeatedly, ten times or more. The rearrangement joins TRBV29-1 to TRBJ2-7; D may correspond to TRBD1 or TRBD2 (5 bases each). Per germline, CDR1 SQVTM and CDR2 ANQGSEA. Between the trimmed V and J ends, which lost 6 bases and 5 bases, there was a span of 20 bases. The CDR3 has 14 amino acids. CDR3 bases: TGCAGCGTGGTACCGGGACGAAGGAAGGACGAGCAGTACTTC. It encodes CSVVPGRRKDEQYF.